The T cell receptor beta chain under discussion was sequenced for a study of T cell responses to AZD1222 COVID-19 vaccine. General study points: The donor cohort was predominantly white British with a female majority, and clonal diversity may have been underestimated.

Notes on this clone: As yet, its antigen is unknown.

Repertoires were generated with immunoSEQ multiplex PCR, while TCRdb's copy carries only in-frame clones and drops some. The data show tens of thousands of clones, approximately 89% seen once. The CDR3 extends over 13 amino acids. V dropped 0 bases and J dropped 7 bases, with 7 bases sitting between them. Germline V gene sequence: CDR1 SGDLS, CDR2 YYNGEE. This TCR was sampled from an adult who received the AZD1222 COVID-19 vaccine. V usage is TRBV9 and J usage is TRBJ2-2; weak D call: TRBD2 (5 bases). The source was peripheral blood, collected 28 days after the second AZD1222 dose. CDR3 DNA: TGTGCCAGCAGCGTAGAGGCGGGCGGGGAGCTGTTTTTT. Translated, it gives CASSVEAGGELFF.